The clone carrying this TCR beta chain came up a few times. Its matching antigen is unknown. This sample is part of a study of T-cell memory formation after mild COVID-19. Study findings and constraints: Whereas later expanders leaned CD4+, clones contracting day 15 to 85 showed a balanced CD4/CD8 makeup.

V shed 3 bases and J shed 0 bases, with 9 bases lying between them. Germline CDR1 is LNHDA and CDR2 is SQIVND (reference sequence). CDR3 length equals 14 residues. Using its own MiXCR run on the 5' RACE reads, TCRdb lists one record per CDR3 protein. The sample shows fewer than 400,000 distinct CDR3 sequences, 15% to 20% of them seen only once. The source material was PBMCs or a T cell subset sorted from them (not recorded which). The receptor was isolated from a man aged 18-30 years who had mild COVID-19 (a few samples of this study predate the infection). Cell type and time point are not known. This sequence joins TRBV19 and TRBJ2-7; TRBD1 is a possible D gene (6 bases). The CDR3 loop is CASSMTGVSYEQYF. CDR3 in DNA: TGTGCCAGTAGTATGACAGGTGTCTCCTACGAGCAGTACTTC.